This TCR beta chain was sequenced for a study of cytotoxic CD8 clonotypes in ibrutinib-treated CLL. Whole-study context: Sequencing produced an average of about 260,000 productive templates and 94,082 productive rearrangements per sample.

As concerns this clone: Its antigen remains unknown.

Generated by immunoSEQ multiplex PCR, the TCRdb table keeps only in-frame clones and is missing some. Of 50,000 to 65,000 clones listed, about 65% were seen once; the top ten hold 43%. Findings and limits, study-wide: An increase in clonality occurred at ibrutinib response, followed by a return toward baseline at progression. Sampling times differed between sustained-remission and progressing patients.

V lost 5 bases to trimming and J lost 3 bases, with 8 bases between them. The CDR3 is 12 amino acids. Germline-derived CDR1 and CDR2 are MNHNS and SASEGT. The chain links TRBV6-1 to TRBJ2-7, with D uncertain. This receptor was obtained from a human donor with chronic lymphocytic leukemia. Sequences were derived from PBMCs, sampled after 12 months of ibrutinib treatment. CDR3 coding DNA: TGTGCCAGCAGTCCCCATTTCTACGAGCAGTACTTC. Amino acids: CASSPHFYEQYF.